This T cell receptor (beta chain) was captured in a study of T cells in localized non-small cell lung cancer. Some clones are missing from TCRdb's copy, which holds only in-frame ones; the method was immunoSEQ multiplex PCR. The table lists 25,000 to 30,000 clones, roughly 91% of them singletons. CDR3 size: 16 residues. The germline V gene has CDR1 LNHDA and CDR2 SQIVND (reference sequence). V dropped 6 bases and J dropped 4; count of bases not matched to a gene: 11. As regards this clone: Antigen specificity is unknown.

General study findings and limits: Median around 56 top-100 tumor clones were shared with paired adjacent lung.

The TCR sequence derives from a female donor at least 60 years old with stage III squamous cell lung carcinoma. The V and J genes are TRBV19 and TRBJ2-1, with 8 bases fitting TRBD1. The sample in question was peripheral blood, obtained before any cancer treatment. CDR3 DNA: TGTGCCAGTAGCAGGACAGGGACCGGGGCGTACAATGAGCAGTTCTTC. Residues: CASSRTGTGAYNEQFF.